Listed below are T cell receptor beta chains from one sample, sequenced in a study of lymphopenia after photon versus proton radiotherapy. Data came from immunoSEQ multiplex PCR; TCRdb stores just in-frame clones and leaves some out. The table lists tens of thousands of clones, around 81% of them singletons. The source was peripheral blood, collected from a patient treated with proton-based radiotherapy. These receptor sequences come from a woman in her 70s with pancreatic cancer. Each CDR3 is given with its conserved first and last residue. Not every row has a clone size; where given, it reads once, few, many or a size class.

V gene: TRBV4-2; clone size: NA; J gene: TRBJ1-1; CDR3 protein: CASSQDTDDPAFF
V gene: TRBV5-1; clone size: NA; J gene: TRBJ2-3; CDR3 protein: CASSLGGARTPDTQYF
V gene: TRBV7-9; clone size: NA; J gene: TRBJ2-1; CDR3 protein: CASSSTRGNEQFF
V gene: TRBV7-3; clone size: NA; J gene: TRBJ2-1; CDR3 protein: CASSPSVQHNEQFF
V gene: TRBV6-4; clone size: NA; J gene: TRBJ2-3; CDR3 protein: CASSVGISDTQYF
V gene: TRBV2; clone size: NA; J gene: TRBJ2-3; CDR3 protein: CASSLAGRTDTQYF
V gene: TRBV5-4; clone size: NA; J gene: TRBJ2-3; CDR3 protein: CASSLAGLAGADTQYF
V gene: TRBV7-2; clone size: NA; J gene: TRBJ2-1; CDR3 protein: CASSLALSNRGNEQFF
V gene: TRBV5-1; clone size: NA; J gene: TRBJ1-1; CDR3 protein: CASSLPGAAGVGTEAFF
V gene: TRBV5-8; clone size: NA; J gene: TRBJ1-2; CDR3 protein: CASSSNDRVRGYTF
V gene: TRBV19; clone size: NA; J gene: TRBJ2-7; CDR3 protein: CASSATLAGSYEQYF
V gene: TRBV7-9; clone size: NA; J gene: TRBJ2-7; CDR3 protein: CASSLRSYEQYF
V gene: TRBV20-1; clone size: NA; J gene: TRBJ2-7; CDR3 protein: CSAPRTGKPYF
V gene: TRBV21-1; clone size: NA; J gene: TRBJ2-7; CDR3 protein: CASRLLLHVLDEQYF
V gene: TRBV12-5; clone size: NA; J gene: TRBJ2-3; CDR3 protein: CASGLGNGLATDTQYF
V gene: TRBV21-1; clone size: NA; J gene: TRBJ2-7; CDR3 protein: CASSARDCSYEQYF
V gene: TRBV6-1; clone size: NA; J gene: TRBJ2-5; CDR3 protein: CASRGADPQETQYF
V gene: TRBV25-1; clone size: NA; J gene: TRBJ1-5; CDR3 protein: CASSEERGQNLQPQHF
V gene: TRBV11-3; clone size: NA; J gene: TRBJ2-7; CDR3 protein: CASSSSGQGYEQYF
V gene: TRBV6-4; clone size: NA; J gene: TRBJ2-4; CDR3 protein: CASSVLAGPQNIQYF
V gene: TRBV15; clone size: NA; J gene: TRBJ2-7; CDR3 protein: CATSRDRNRGELEQYF
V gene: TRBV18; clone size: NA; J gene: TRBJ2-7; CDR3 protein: CASSRSTQGYAYEQYF
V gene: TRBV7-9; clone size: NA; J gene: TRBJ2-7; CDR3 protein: CASSPGQGGTYEQYF
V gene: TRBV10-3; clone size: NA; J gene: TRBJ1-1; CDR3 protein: CAISREQGAQTEAFF
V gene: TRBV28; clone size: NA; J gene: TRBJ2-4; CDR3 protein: CASSSTNIQYF
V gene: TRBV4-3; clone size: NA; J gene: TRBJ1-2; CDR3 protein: CASSQDSGSYGYTF
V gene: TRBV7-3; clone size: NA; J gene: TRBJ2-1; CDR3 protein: CASSLGVAGGKNTYNEQFF
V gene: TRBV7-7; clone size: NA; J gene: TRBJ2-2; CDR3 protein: CASSLAEGLGELFF
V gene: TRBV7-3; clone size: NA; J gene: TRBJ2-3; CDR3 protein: CASSSGTSSPDTQYF
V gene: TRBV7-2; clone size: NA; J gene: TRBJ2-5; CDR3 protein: CASSSPGPTEQETQYF
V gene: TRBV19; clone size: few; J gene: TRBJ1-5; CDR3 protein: CASRAWDSVNQPQHF
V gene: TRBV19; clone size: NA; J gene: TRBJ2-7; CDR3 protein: CASSRDSGPGGYEQYF
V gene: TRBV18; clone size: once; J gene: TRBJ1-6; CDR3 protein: CASSPGNSPLHF
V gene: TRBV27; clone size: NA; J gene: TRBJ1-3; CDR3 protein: CASSLTGRVSGNTIYF
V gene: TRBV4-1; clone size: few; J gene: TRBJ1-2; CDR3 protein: CASSQEEGWQGDGYTF
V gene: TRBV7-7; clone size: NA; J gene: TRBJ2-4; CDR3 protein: CASSSPPRYLAKNIQYF
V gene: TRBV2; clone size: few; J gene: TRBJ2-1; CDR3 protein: CASSKREVLVNEQFF
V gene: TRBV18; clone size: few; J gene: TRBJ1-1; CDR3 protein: CASRLMLANEAFF
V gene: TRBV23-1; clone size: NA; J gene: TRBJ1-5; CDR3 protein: CASSQSMAVYSNQPQHF
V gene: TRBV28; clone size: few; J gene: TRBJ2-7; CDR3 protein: CASREPQTGSHEQYF
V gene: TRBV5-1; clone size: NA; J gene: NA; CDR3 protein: CASTLRPSYEQYF
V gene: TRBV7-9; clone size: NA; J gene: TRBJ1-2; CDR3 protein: CASSLDTNYGYTF
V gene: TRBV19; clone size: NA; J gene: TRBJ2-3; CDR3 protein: CASSLSLTSTDTQYF
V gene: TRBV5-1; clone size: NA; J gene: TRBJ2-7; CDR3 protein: CASSLAEGIEQYF
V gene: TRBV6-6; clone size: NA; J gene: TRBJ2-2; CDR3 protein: CASTAGPGELFF
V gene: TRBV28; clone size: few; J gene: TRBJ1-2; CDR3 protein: CASSSLNPGGYGYTF
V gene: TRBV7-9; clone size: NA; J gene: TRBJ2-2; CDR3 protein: CASSLAGGGIPGELFF
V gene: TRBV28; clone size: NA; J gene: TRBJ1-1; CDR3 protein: CASSSLGNSFF
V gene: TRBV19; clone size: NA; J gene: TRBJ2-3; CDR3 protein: CASTLGGSGTDTQYF
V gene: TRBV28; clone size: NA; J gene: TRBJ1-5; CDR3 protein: CASSQGGDSNQPQHF
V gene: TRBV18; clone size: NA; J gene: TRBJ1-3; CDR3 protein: CASSPHGIRAGTTGNTIYF
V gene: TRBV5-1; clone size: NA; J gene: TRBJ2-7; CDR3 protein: CASSRASGYEQYF
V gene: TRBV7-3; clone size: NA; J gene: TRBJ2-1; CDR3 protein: CASSLRGGSSYNEQFF
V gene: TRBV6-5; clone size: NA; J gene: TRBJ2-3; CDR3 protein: CASSPGLAGNTQYF